Below, 12 T cell receptor beta chains from the same sample are listed, as sequenced in a study of shared clonotypes between healthy human individuals. Only in-frame clones appear in the TCRdb table, and some are missing; sequencing was by immunoSEQ multiplex PCR. The repertoire holds over a million clones, roughly 96% seen once, with about 1% in the top ten. Material for sequencing was naive CD4+ T cells sorted from blood. Documented subset: CD45RA+ positively selected. These receptors all come from a man aged 25-45 years in good health.

The chain recombines TRBV5-1 with TRBJ2-3; D is unclear. The CDR3 runs 12 residues. From germline, CDR1 is SGHRS and CDR2 YFSETQ. V lost 7 bases, J lost 5 bases, and 11 bases lay in between. CDR3 loop: CASPVSRDTQYF. The CDR3, as DNA: TGCGCCAGCCCTGTCAGCCGAGATACGCAGTATTTT.

Details on this clone: In the same sample, other DNA sequences code for this CDR3. This chain connects TRBV6-6 to TRBJ1-3, with D perhaps TRBD1 (5 bases). Germline V lookup: CDR1 MNHNY, CDR2 SVGAGI (reference sequence). The CDR3 is made up of 15 amino acids. V was cut by 2 bases and J by 0 bases, with 8 bases left in between. The CDR3 reads CASSYRGSSGNTIYF. The DNA of the CDR3 is TGTGCCAGCAGTTACCGGGGGAGCTCTGGAAACACCATATATTTT.

The J gene is TRBJ2-3, the V gene TRBV28, with 9 bases lining up with TRBD2. The CDR3 runs 15 residues. CDR1 is MDHEN, CDR2 SYDVKM, per germline. V gave up 3 bases and J gave up 5 bases; unmatched junction bases: 6. CDR3 nucleotides: TGTGCCAGCAGTTTGGCCCTTAGCGGGAGAGATACGCAGTATTTT. Residues: CASSLALSGRDTQYF.

Notes on this clone: Other DNA variants within this sample encode the same CDR3. V gene TRBV7-9 combines with J gene TRBJ2-5, with unresolved D. Germline V gene sequence: CDR1 SEHNR, CDR2 FQNEAQ (reference sequence). V lost 0 bases to trimming and J lost 3 bases, with 5 bases between them. The CDR3 runs 13 residues. The CDR3 spells CASSLAVKETQYF. As DNA, the CDR3 is TGTGCCAGCAGCTTAGCTGTTAAAGAGACCCAGTACTTC.

The chain joins TRBV7-2 to TRBJ2-1; D might be TRBD1 (6 bases). There are 14 residues in the CDR3. The V and J ends lost 1 base and 9 bases respectively, with 13 bases between them. Germline V CDR1 and CDR2: SGHTA, FQGNSA. The CDR3 DNA follows: TGTGCCAGCAGCTTAGGCCACGGGACACTTGAGCAGTTCTTC. Translation gives CASSLGHGTLEQFF.

V gene TRBV7-8 combines with J gene TRBJ1-5; unclear D gene. The CDR3 length is 15 residues. Trimming took 1 base from V and 0 from J, leaving 7 bases between them. Germline CDR1 and CDR2: SGHVS and FQNEAQ. This chain's CDR3 is CASSLGRISNQPQHF. DNA for the CDR3: TGTGCCAGCAGCTTAGGGCGGATTAGCAATCAGCCCCAGCATTTT. Full variable domain (missing parts from reference TRBV7-8 and TRBJ1-5): GAGVSQSPRYKVAKRGQDVALRCDPISGHVSLFWYQQALGQGPEFLTYFQNEAQLDKSGLPSDRFFAERPEGSVSTLKIQRTQQEDSAVYLCASSLGRISNQPQHFGDGTRLSIL.

This chain links TRBV28 with TRBJ1-4; 9 positions agree with TRBD1. V shed 6 bases and J 9 bases; nucleotides not matched to a gene: 8. The CDR3 spans 14 residues. CDR1 and CDR2 from the germline V gene are MDHEN and SYDVKM. The CDR3 DNA follows: TGTGCCAGCAGGACTACAGGGGGCGGTAAAAAACTGTTTTTT. Amino acids: CASRTTGGGKKLFF.

Worth noting for this clone: The same CDR3 can be traced to other DNA sequences in this sample. This chain links TRBV2 with TRBJ2-7, with D perhaps given as TRBD1 or TRBD2 (5 bases each). The length of the CDR3 is 11 residues. CDR1 is SNHLY and CDR2 is FYNNEI in the germline V gene. V was cut by 4 bases and J by 4 bases, with 5 bases left in between. The CDR3 protein is CASSGGYEQYF. The CDR3 bases are TGTGCCAGCAGTGGGGGGTACGAGCAGTACTTC.

The chain joins TRBV19 to TRBJ1-1, with unresolved D. V dropped 1 base and J dropped 2 bases, with 5 bases sitting between them. From germline, CDR1 is LNHDA and CDR2 SQIVND (reference sequence). The CDR3 consists of 13 residues. This CDR3 is CASSIAANTEAFF. DNA of the CDR3: TGTGCCAGTAGTATAGCGGCCAACACTGAAGCTTTCTTT.

The V call is TRBV6-1, the J call TRBJ1-1; 9 positions match TRBD1. Looked up from germline, CDR1 is MNHNS and CDR2 is SASEGT. The V and J ends lost 4 bases and 6 bases, in that order; junction bases with no gene match: 12. The CDR3 consists of 16 residues. DNA of the CDR3: TGTGCCAGCAGTGCAATAACACAGGGGGCAAAGCCTGAAGCTTTCTTT. Protein: CASSAITQGAKPEAFF.

The J gene is TRBJ2-1, the V gene TRBV7-9, with a tentative D call TRBD1 (5 bases). This CDR3 contains 15 residues. The germline V gene has CDR1 SEHNR and CDR2 FQNEAQ (reference sequence). Trimming shortened V by 11 bases and J by 6 bases, and 23 bases separated the two germline ends. The CDR3 sequence: CAAPKLQDPVNEQFF. CDR3 DNA: TGTGCCGCACCGAAGTTACAGGACCCGGTCAATGAGCAGTTCTTC.

This sequence joins TRBV6-1 and TRBJ1-3; 8 bases align to TRBD1. V lost 0 bases and J lost 2; bases outside the gene matches: 3. The CDR3 is made up of 16 amino acids. Germline assignment: CDR1 MNHNS and CDR2 SASEGT. CDR3 sequence reads: CASSEAGTGAGNTIYF. For the CDR3, the DNA is TGTGCCAGCAGTGAAGCGGGGACAGGAGCTGGAAACACCATATATTTT.